This TCR beta chain appears in the sequencing data of a study of blood T cell repertoires in COVID-19. Study-level information: The United States, Italy and Spain were the sources of the acute and convalescent COVID-19 samples. In each case, the material was cDNA or gDNA derived from T cells, B-cell-depleted T cells, or PBMCs.

The CDR3 sequence is 15 residues long. V lost 6 bases, J lost 5 bases, and 11 bases stayed unmatched. Germline assignment: CDR1 WNHNN and CDR2 SYGVQD (reference sequence). In the original workflow: The authors estimated nucleated cell counts from reference gene primer amplification. TCRdb's table, derived via immunoSEQ multiplex PCR, lists solely in-frame clones and lacks some. Clone size and the V and J calls come from that table; the DNA yielded D and trimming. The sample yields fewer than 300,000 clones, approximately 77% seen once. The sequencing input was peripheral blood. This chain joins TRBV10-1 and TRBJ2-3; 7 bases are a match to TRBD2. The receptor comes from a woman younger than 30 with acute or convalescent COVID-19. The CDR3 reads CASSKNAGVGDTQYF. The CDR3 DNA reads TGCGCCAGCAGCAAAAACGCGGGAGTTGGAGATACGCAGTATTTT.